This entry is about one T cell receptor (beta chain). The source of the sample is a study of cytomegalovirus exposure and HLA in healthy donors. The data were produced by immunoSEQ multiplex PCR, yet TCRdb's version contains in-frame clones alone and is incomplete. The table shows approximately 60,000 clones, with approximately 93% occurring only once. Germline V gene sequence: CDR1 MGHDK, CDR2 SYGVNS. Trimming removed 0 bases at V and 7 bases at J, with 16 bases between. The CDR3 sequence is 16 residues long. The TCR originated in a woman under 30 in good health and CMV-seronegative. The sample taken for sequencing was PBMCs. The rearrangement joins TRBV25-1 to TRBJ2-1, with D possibly being TRBD2 (7 bases). CDR3 bases: TGTGCCAGCAGTGAATATCCGGCGGGGGCGGGGAATGAGCAGTTCTTC. Amino acids: CASSEYPAGAGNEQFF.